This T cell receptor (beta chain) derives from a study of T cells in Graves' hyperthyroidism and ophthalmopathy. This CDR3 has 17 amino acids. From germline, CDR1 is KGHSH and CDR2 LQKENI. With V trimmed by 3 bases and J by 1 base, 5 bases remained unmatched. The investigators amplified TCR beta CDR3 regions from RNA transcripts. The primer set for the first-round RT-PCR of the TCR CDR3 was HTBI. TCRdb re-called the multiplex PCR reads through MiXCR, storing one row per CDR3 protein. In the table there are fewer than 450,000 distinct CDR3 sequences, approximately 17% of which are singletons. This clonotype was seen a few times.

This sequence originates from a man aged 18 to 29 with Graves' ophthalmopathy. The sample comprised blood. The chain is built from TRBV18 and TRBJ2-5; 13 bases map to TRBD2. The CDR3 sequence: CASSPQGLAGTQETQYF. In DNA form, the CDR3 reads TGTGCCAGCTCACCCCAGGGACTAGCGGGGACCCAAGAGACCCAGTACTTC.